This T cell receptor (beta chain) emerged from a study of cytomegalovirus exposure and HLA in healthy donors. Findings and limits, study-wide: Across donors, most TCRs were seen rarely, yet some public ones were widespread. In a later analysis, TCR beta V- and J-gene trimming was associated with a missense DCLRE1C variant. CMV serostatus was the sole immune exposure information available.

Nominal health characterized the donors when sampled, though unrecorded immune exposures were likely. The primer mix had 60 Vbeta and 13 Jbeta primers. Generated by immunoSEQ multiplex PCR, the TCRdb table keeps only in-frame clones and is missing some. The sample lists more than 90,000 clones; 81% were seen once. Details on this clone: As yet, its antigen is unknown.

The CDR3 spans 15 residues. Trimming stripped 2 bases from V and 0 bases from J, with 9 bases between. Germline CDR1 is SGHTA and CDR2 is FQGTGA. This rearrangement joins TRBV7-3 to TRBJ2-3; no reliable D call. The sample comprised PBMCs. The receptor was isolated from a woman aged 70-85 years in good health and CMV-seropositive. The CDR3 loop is CASSLGSGSTDTQYF. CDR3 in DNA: TGTGCCAGCAGCTTAGGGTCAGGAAGCACAGATACGCAGTATTTT.